This entry concerns a single T cell receptor beta chain. Its antigen is unknown. The data belong to a study of T cells after yellow fever vaccination. Study in general: Fractions of low cell number were prepared using SMART-Seq v4 Ultra Low Input.

The CDR3 is 16 amino acids. Germline CDR1 is SGHRS and CDR2 is YFSETQ. The junction had 4 bases not matched to a gene; V was cut back by 0 bases and J by 5 bases. Study-level points and caveats: Most clones from primary vaccination were detected again post-booster (approximately 97% CD4, about 88% CD8).

For TCR, cDNA came from 5'RACE template switching, which added a universal primer site and UMIs. One entry per CDR3 protein, called by TCRdb with MiXCR from the 5' RACE reads. The table shows 160,000 or so distinct CDR3 sequences, with about 7% occurring only once. The sequence derives from a man aged 18-30 years who received the YFV17D yellow fever vaccine. Here the sequenced sample was CD4+ T cells sorted from PBMCs, taken around 5 days after the first yellow fever vaccination. The chain uses TRBV5-1 and TRBJ2-1; 11 bases agree with TRBD2. Here the CDR3 reads CASSLALAGGNNEQFF. CDR3 coding DNA: TGCGCCAGCAGCTTGGCCCTAGCGGGGGGAAACAATGAGCAGTTCTTC.